The entry below gives a single TCR beta chain sequence along with its context. Assay used: immunoSEQ multiplex PCR; TCRdb lists only in-frame clones, some missing. This sample has about 78,000 clones, with 90% to 97% found just once. This sample was included in a study of cytomegalovirus exposure and HLA in healthy donors. The germline V and J ends were trimmed by 8 bases and 6 bases, with 12 bases remaining between them. CDR1 and CDR2 from the germline V gene are MNHEY and SMNVEV (reference sequence). The CDR3 extends over 12 amino acids. This sequence was found in a man between 18 and 35 years old in good health and CMV-seropositive. The chain employs TRBV27 and TRBJ2-3; no clear D gene. Source material: PBMCs. This CDR3 reads CASRSSSDTQYF. The CDR3 DNA sequence: TGTGCCAGCCGATCTAGTTCCGATACGCAGTATTTT.